This T cell receptor beta chain derives from a study of CD8 T cells in ankylosing spondylitis. TCRdb reprocessed the 5' RACE reads via MiXCR and lists one record per CDR3 protein. The table lists roughly 35,000 distinct CDR3 sequences, approximately 11% of them singletons. This CDR3 spans 15 amino acids. V gave up 0 bases and J gave up 2 bases, with 10 bases separating them. Germline assignment: CDR1 SEHNR and CDR2 FQNEAQ (reference sequence). V is TRBV7-9 and J is TRBJ1-1; D is undetermined. Sequencing input: synovial fluid, either unsorted or a sorted T cell fraction (not recorded which). This TCR came from a male donor with ankylosing spondylitis. The CDR3 protein is CASSLADRGNTEAFF. Written as DNA, the CDR3 is TGTGCCAGCAGCTTAGCCGACCGGGGTAACACTGAAGCTTTCTTT. Combining the CDR3 with reference TRBV7-9 and TRBJ1-1 gives the whole variable domain DTGVSQNPRHKITKRGQNVTFRCDPISEHNRLYWYRQTLGQGPEFLTYFQNEAQLEKSRLLSDRFSAERPKGSFSTLEIQRTEQGDSAMYLCASSLADRGNTEAFFGQGTRLTVV.